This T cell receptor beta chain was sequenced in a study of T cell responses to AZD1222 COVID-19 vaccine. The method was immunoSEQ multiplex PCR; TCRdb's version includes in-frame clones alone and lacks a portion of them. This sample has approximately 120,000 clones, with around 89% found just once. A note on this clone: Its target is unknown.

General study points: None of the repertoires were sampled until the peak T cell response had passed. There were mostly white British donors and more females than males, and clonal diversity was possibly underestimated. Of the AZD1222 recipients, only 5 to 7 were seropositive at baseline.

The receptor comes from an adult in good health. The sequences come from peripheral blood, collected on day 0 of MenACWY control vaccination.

The CDR3 DNA reads as TGTGCCAGCAGCTTAGCTATGTGGCAGGGGGCAGAGGCTTTCTTT. It is translated as CASSLAMWQGAEAFF. The chain employs TRBV11-3 and TRBJ1-1, with 8 bases that match TRBD1. The trim removed 1 base at V and 11 bases at J, leaving 12 bases unmatched. This CDR3 comprises 15 residues. Germline CDR1 and CDR2: SGHNT and YENEEA. Looking up the rest from reference TRBV11-3 and TRBJ1-1 gives the full variable domain: EAGVVQSPRYKIIEKKQPVAFWCNPISGHNTLYWYLQNLGQGPELLIRYENEEAVDDSQLPKDRFSAERLKGVDSTLKIQPAELGDSAVYLCASSLAMWQGAEAFFGQGTRLTVV.